This T cell receptor beta chain derives from a study of T cell responses to AZD1222 COVID-19 vaccine. Study-level results: Donors were largely white British and mainly female; clonal diversity was possibly underestimated. Spike-specific TCR breadth and depth grew following two AZD1222 doses. In all cases, repertoires were sampled only after the peak T cell response.

Concerning this clone itself: Its antigen is still unknown.

CDR3 size: 15 residues. CDR1 and CDR2 from the germline V gene are MNHNY and SVGAGI (reference sequence). Between the trimmed V and J ends, which lost 6 bases and 2 bases, there was a span of 14 bases. The table came from immunoSEQ multiplex PCR; TCRdb's copy has only in-frame clones and leaves some out. This table holds some 130,000 clones, roughly 90% found once. This sample comprised peripheral blood, obtained on day 0 of AZD1222 vaccination. The chain employs TRBV6-6 and TRBJ1-3; possible D gene TRBD1, 6 bases. This TCR came from an adult in good health. This chain's CDR3 is CASSIGTTPGNTIYF. In nucleotides, the CDR3 is TGTGCCAGCAGCATCGGGACAACACCTGGAAACACCATATATTTT.